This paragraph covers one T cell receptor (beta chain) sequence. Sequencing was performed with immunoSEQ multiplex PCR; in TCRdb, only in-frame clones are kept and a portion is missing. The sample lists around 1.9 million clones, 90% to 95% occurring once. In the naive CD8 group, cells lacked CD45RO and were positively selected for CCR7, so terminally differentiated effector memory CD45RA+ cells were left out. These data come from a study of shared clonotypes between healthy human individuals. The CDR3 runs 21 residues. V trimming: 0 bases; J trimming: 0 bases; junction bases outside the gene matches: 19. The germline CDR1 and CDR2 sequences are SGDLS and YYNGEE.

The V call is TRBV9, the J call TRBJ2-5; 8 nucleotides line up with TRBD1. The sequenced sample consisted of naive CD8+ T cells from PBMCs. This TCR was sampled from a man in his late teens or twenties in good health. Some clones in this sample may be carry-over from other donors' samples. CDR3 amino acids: CASSVDFGDAGTGDYQETQYF. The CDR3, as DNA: TGTGCCAGCAGCGTAGACTTTGGGGATGCCGGGACAGGTGACTACCAAGAGACCCAGTACTTC.